The 23 T cell receptor beta chains given below trace back to one sample, sequenced in a study of Tregs in tolerant kidney transplant recipients. Sequencing used immunoSEQ multiplex PCR; TCRdb keeps in-frame clones, though not all of them. This sample contains 50,000 or so clones. The material was CD4+ T cells from blood, obtained before the transplant. The receptors were gathered from a human donor who received a combined kidney and bone marrow transplant.

As regards this clone: Sequencing ends 3 residues short of the CDR3 end; the germline J gene provides the rest. This chain connects TRBV7-9 to TRBJ1-6; 7 bases match TRBD1. J gave up 0 bases and V 7 bases, and 3 bases lay outside the gene matches. The CDR3 contains 15 residues. Germline CDR1 and CDR2: SEHNR and FQNEAQ (reference sequence). The CDR3 protein is CASMPGGSYNSPLHF. CDR3 DNA (partial): TGTGCCAGCATGCCAGGGGGCTCCTATAATTCACCC.

As for this clone: The CDR3 extends 3 residues past the end of the read, so its final part is completed from the germline J gene. The chain recombines TRBV30 with TRBJ2-7, with 7 positions matching TRBD2. V was pared by 2 bases and J by 3 bases, with 10 bases of the junction left unmatched. Germline V gene data show CDR1 as GTSNPN and CDR2 as SVGIG (reference sequence). This CDR3 comprises 15 residues. The CDR3: CAWSPPGGLSYEQYF. Partial CDR3 DNA: TGTGCCTGGAGTCCGCCGGGGGGTTTAAGCTACGAG.

A note on this clone: Read data end 3 residues before the CDR3 end; the end is taken from the germline J gene. The genes are TRBV18 and TRBJ2-7; D unresolved. This CDR3 comprises 12 residues. The ends were cut back, 3 bases at V and 2 bases at J, with 5 bases in the middle. The germline CDR1 and CDR2 sequences are KGHSH and LQKENI. CDR3 residues: CASSPKPYEQYF. CDR3 bases read: TGTGCCAGCTCACCTAAGCCCTACGAG.

Turning to this clone: The observed sequence ends 3 residues before the CDR3 terminus, with the missing tail filled in from the germline J gene. The chain is built from TRBV6-2 or TRBV6-3 and TRBJ2-7; D unresolved. CDR1 and CDR2 from the germline V gene are MNHEY and SVGEGT. This CDR3 region has 14 residues. Trimming pared 8 bases from V and 0 bases from J, leaving 14 bases between. CDR3 DNA (partial): TGTGCCAGCGAAGTTACTCCTCACTCCTACGAG. Translating it yields CASEVTPHSYE. Given in full, the CDR3 is CASEVTPHSYEQYF.

As for this clone: The read gets to within 3 residues of the CDR3 end, and the germline J gene fills in the rest. The chain links TRBV2 to TRBJ2-6, with D unclear. V lost 6 bases to trimming and J lost 0 bases, with 9 bases between them. Germline V gene data show CDR1 as SNHLY and CDR2 as FYNNEI. The CDR3 spans 15 residues. The CDR3 region is CASRVQSSGANVLTF. The sequenced part of the CDR3 DNA is TGTGCCAGCAGGGTACAGAGCTCTGGGGCCAACGTC.

Points on this clone: The CDR3 is cut off 3 residues early in the read; its end comes from the germline J gene. V and J are TRBV7-2 and TRBJ2-1; D is unclear. Germline CDR1 is SGHTA and CDR2 is FQGNSA. This CDR3 region has 15 residues. V lost 1 base, J lost 2 bases, and 9 bases lay in between. CDR3 DNA (partial): TGTGCCAGCAGCTTAGTCGGCGGAACCTACAATGAG. Protein product: CASSLVGGTYNE. The CDR3 reads in full as CASSLVGGTYNEQFF.

As for this clone: The observed sequence ends 3 residues before the CDR3 terminus, with the missing tail filled in from the germline J gene. This chain joins TRBV2 and TRBJ1-1, with TRBD1 matching over 8 bases. Germline assignment: CDR1 SNHLY and CDR2 FYNNEI. J was trimmed by 1 base and V by 5 bases; bases with no gene match: 3. The CDR3 contains 14 residues. The CDR3 loop reads CASSPGGPNTEAFF. CDR3 bases read: TGTGCCAGCAGTCCAGGGGGCCCGAACACTGAA.

Notes on this clone: The observed sequence ends 3 residues before the CDR3 terminus, with the missing tail filled in from the germline J gene. The chain links TRBV20-1 to TRBJ1-1, with D possibly matching TRBD1 (6 bases). CDR3 size: 12 residues. The V gene's germline CDR1 is DFQATT and CDR2 SNEGSKA (reference sequence). Between the trimmed V and J ends, which lost 3 bases and 3 bases, there was a span of 8 bases. The part of the CDR3 DNA that was read is TGCAGTGCTAGGGCAGGGGACACTGAA. Amino acid sequence: CSARAGDTE. The full-length CDR3 reads as CSARAGDTEAFF.

As for this clone: From the germline J gene comes the end of the CDR3, since the read stops 3 residues before it. The genes are TRBV7-6 and TRBJ2-5; TRBD2 matches 13 bases. This CDR3 is built from 17 residues. Germline trimming cut 5 bases from V and 1 base from J; bases unmatched to any gene: 7. Germline V gene sequence: CDR1 SGHVS, CDR2 FNYEAQ. The sequenced CDR3 bases are TGTGCCAGCAGCCTACTCGGACTAGCGGGGGTCCAAGAGACC. Translated: CASSLLGLAGVQET. The whole CDR3 reads CASSLLGLAGVQETQYF.

For this clone: The missing CDR3 end, 3 residues past where the read stops, is filled in from the germline J gene. Other DNA sequences of this sample code for an identical CDR3. The V gene is TRBV7-2, the J gene TRBJ2-2; TRBD1 aligns across 9 bases. The CDR3 length is 14 residues. Losses at the gene ends were 4 bases for V and 6 bases for J; bases not matched to a gene: 3. Germline V gives CDR1 SGHTA, CDR2 FQGNSA. The CDR3 sequence is CASSSGQGSGELFF. The covered CDR3 bases are TGTGCCAGCAGCTCGGGACAGGGTTCCGGGGAG.

Comments on this clone: The DNA ends 3 residues before the CDR3 does, and the rest of the CDR3 is filled in from the germline J gene. The chain has TRBV30 and TRBJ2-5; 11 positions agree with TRBD1. The V segment lost 4 bases and the J segment 1 base; nucleotides outside the gene matches: 8. Germline V CDR1 and CDR2: GTSNPN, SVGIG (reference sequence). The CDR3 is 16 residues long. CDR3 amino acids: CAWTPGTGGLQETQYF. The sequenced CDR3 bases are TGTGCCTGGACGCCCGGGACAGGGGGGCTCCAAGAGACC.

Regarding this clone: The read is 3 residues too short to cover the CDR3 end, so that end is filled in from the germline J gene. This chain uses TRBV5-6 with TRBJ1-6, with TRBD1 identical over 7 bases. The V gene end was trimmed by 3 bases and the J gene end by 7 bases; junction bases not matched to a gene: 7. The CDR3 has 15 residues. Germline CDR1 reads SGHDT; CDR2 reads YYEEEE. The sequenced CDR3 bases are TGTGCCAGCAGCTCAGGGGGGTTGGGAAATTCACCC. Its protein is CASSSGGLGNSP. The complete CDR3 protein is CASSSGGLGNSPLHF.

To note about this clone: The read terminates 3 residues ahead of where the CDR3 ends, so the germline J gene completes it. This sequence joins TRBV7-9 and TRBJ2-2; tentatively, D is TRBD2 (5 bases). Trimming left V 5 bases short and J 5 bases short, with 9 bases between. The CDR3 is 13 amino acids. Germline V CDR1 and CDR2: SEHNR, FQNEAQ (reference sequence). The part of the CDR3 DNA that was read is TGTGCCAGCAGCCATCCGGGGACCGGGGAG. Amino acids: CASSHPGTGE. The complete CDR3 reads CASSHPGTGELFF.

A note on this clone: The read comes to an end 3 residues before the CDR3 does, leaving the germline J gene to fill in the end. This rearrangement joins TRBV30 to TRBJ2-1, with D unclear. CDR3 size: 15 residues. Trimming stripped 1 base from V and 1 base from J, with 11 bases between. The V gene's germline CDR1 is GTSNPN and CDR2 SVGIG (reference sequence). The sequenced CDR3 bases are TGTGCCTGGAGTGATAGGGTGTATTCCTACAATGAG. Its translation: CAWSDRVYSYNE. The whole CDR3 region reads CAWSDRVYSYNEQFF.

On this clone itself: With the read ending 3 residues before the CDR3 end, the germline J gene is used to fill in that end. The rearrangement uses TRBV18 and TRBJ1-1; D remains unclear. The CDR3 is 14 residues long. CDR1 KGHSH and CDR2 LQKENI come from the germline V gene. V was clipped by 0 bases and J by 3 bases, with 8 bases between them. CDR3 amino acids: CASSPPGSHTEAFF. The sequenced part of the CDR3 DNA is TGTGCCAGCTCACCACCAGGGTCTCACACTGAA.

This CDR3 reads CATNKKQGTGNTIYF. CDR3 DNA (partial): TGTGCCACCAACAAGAAACAGGGGACTGGAAACACC. This chain connects TRBV5-7 to TRBJ1-3, with 7 nucleotides matching TRBD1. The CDR3 end is not reached by the read, which stops 3 residues before it; the germline J gene fills it in. TRBV5-7 is known as an ORF, though its function is uncertain. The ends lost 9 bases at V and 2 bases at J; junction bases unmatched: 11. This CDR3 has 15 residues.

A word on this clone: The DNA ends 3 residues before the CDR3 does, and the rest of the CDR3 is filled in from the germline J gene. The V gene is TRBV2, the J gene TRBJ2-2; 7 bases match TRBD1. After removal of 8 bases from V and 6 bases from J, the junction contained 9 bases not matched to a gene. CDR1 and CDR2 (germline): SNHLY, FYNNEI. The CDR3 has 14 amino acids. This CDR3 reads CASYDRDLAGELFF. Incomplete CDR3 DNA: TGTGCCAGCTATGACAGGGATTTGGCCGGGGAG. Combining the CDR3 with reference TRBV2 and TRBJ2-2 gives the whole variable domain EPEVTQTPSHQVTQMGQEVILRCVPISNHLYFYWYRQILGQKVEFLVSFYNNEISEKSEIFDDQFSVERPDGSNFTLKIRSTKLEDSAMYFCASYDRDLAGELFFGEGSRLTVL.

A word on this clone: The read ends 3 residues before the CDR3 terminus; that terminus is restored from the germline J gene. The chain recombines TRBV7-7 with TRBJ2-5; 12 nucleotides align to TRBD2. CDR3 length equals 14 residues. The V segment lost 5 bases and the J segment 4 bases; nucleotides outside the gene matches: 2. Germline CDR1 reads SSHAT; CDR2 reads FNYEAQ (reference sequence). Incomplete CDR3 DNA: TGTGCCAGCAGCCGGGGACTAGCGGGAGAGACC. This sequence encodes CASSRGLAGET. The whole CDR3 sequence is CASSRGLAGETQYF.

On this clone itself: Read sequence stops 3 residues before the CDR3 end, and the germline J gene provides the missing end. The chain carries TRBV18 and TRBJ1-1; a possible D gene is TRBD1 (5 bases). CDR1 and CDR2 from the germline V gene are KGHSH and LQKENI. The CDR3 spans 16 residues. Trimming removed 3 bases from V and 0 bases from J, with 14 bases in between. CDR3: CASSPGGGRMNTEAFF. The part of the CDR3 DNA that was read is TGTGCCAGCTCACCGGGCGGGGGTCGCATGAACACTGAA.

The covered CDR3 bases are TGCAGTGCTAGAGACAGGGACACC. Its protein product is CSARDRDT. The full CDR3 is CSARDRDTIYF. The chain is built from TRBV20-1 and TRBJ1-3, with a weak D call TRBD1 (5 bases). The CDR3 is cut off 3 residues early in the read; its end comes from the germline J gene. V gave up 0 bases and J gave up 8 bases, with 5 bases separating them. The CDR3 contains 11 residues. Germline V CDR1 and CDR2: DFQATT, SNEGSKA (reference sequence).

Note on this clone: The CDR3 extends 3 residues past the end of the read, so its final part is completed from the germline J gene. V gene TRBV2 combines with J gene TRBJ1-5; weak D call: TRBD1 (6 bases). V was shortened by 8 bases and J by 0 bases, with 14 bases between the two germline ends. The CDR3 has 15 amino acids. Germline values: CDR1 SNHLY, CDR2 FYNNEI. The CDR3 bases that were read are TGTGCCAGCGCCAGCCAGGGGACTAGCAATCAGCCC. Its translation: CASASQGTSNQP. The whole CDR3 reads CASASQGTSNQPQHF.

Comments on this clone: The read stops 3 residues short of the end of the CDR3; the missing end is completed from the germline J gene. V usage is TRBV7-2 and J usage is TRBJ2-3; TRBD1 matches at 8 bases. The trim removed 5 bases at V and 2 bases at J, leaving 6 bases unmatched. The length of the CDR3 is 15 residues. The germline V gene encodes CDR1 SGHTA and CDR2 FQGNSA. The CDR3 bases that were read are TGTGCCAGCAGCCCAAGGACAGGGAACACAGATACG. This gives the protein CASSPRTGNTDT. The whole CDR3 region reads CASSPRTGNTDTQYF.

The DNA read from the CDR3 is TGTGCCAGCAGCCCAAGGGCCACCGGGGAG. Translated, it gives CASSPRATGE. The entire CDR3 protein is CASSPRATGELFF. The chain uses TRBV7-2 and TRBJ2-2; no definite D call. The sequence runs out 3 residues before the end of the CDR3; the remainder is reconstructed from the germline J gene. The CDR3 has 13 amino acids. The germline V gene encodes CDR1 SGHTA and CDR2 FQGNSA. V was cut by 5 bases and J by 4 bases, with 8 bases left in between.